This T cell receptor beta chain was captured in a study of shared clonotypes between healthy human individuals. CD8 cells classed as naive were CD45RO-negative and positively selected for CCR7, excluding terminally differentiated effector memory CD45RA+ cells. The test was conducted at deep level. The protocol was immunoSEQ multiplex PCR, while the TCRdb copy is restricted to in-frame clones and leaves out a portion. The table lists more than 2 million clones, approximately 94% of them singletons. The CDR3 runs to 14 residues. V shed 4 bases and J shed 7 bases, with 14 bases lying between them. CDR1 MNHEY and CDR2 SMNVEV come from the germline V gene (reference sequence). About this clone itself: Its antigen is currently unknown.

Study results and caveats: Relative to their counterparts shared across all four donors, non-shared clonotypes exhibited diminished generation probabilities.

This clonotype was sampled from a man aged 18 to 30 in good health. This chain links TRBV27 with TRBJ1-5; D may be TRBD1 (6 bases). The sequenced sample consisted of naive CD8+ T cells sorted from blood. For the CDR3, the DNA is TGTGCCAGCAGTTCCCTGGGGGGCGGCCAGCCCCAGCATTTT. This translates into CASSSLGGGQPQHF.